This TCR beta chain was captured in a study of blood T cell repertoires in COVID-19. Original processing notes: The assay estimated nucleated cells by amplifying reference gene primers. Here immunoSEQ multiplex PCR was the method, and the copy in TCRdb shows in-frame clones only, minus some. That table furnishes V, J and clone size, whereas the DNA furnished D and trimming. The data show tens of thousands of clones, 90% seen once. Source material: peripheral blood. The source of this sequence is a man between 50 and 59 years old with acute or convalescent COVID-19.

In DNA, the CDR3 is TGTGCCAGCCAAAAACAGGGGTTGAATTCACCCCTCCACTTT. It yields the protein CASQKQGLNSPLHF. V gene TRBV27 combines with J gene TRBJ1-6; 7 bases are a match to TRBD1. The CDR3 loop spans 14 amino acids. With 8 bases clipped from V and 7 bases from J, the junction kept 8 bases outside the gene matches. CDR1 is MNHEY and CDR2 is SMNVEV in the germline V gene (reference sequence).